Presented here are 6 T cell receptor beta chains from one specimen sequenced in a study of OX40 agonist ivuxolimab in advanced cancers. The data were produced by immunoSEQ multiplex PCR, yet TCRdb's version contains in-frame clones alone and is incomplete. The sample records some 83,000 clones, over 90% being singletons. The source was CD4+ or CD8+ T cells sorted from blood, collected in a trial of the OX40 agonist ivuxolimab. The receptors originated from an adult with an advanced solid tumor such as melanoma, head and neck, liver or kidney cancer.

The genes are TRBV6-5 and TRBJ1-1, with D unresolved. This CDR3 has 13 amino acids. The V end lost 3 bases, the J end lost 3 bases, and 8 bases lay between the germline ends. CDR1 is MNHEY, CDR2 SVGAGI, per germline. The CDR3 spells CASSYTVDTEAFF. The CDR3 DNA reads as TGTGCCAGCAGTTATACGGTCGACACTGAAGCTTTCTTT.

This chain links TRBV7-2 with TRBJ1-2; D call uncertain. CDR1 and CDR2 from the germline V gene are SGHTA and FQGNSA. The CDR3 is 14 amino acids. V shed 0 bases and J shed 9 bases, with 14 bases lying between them. The CDR3 nucleotides are TGTGCCAGCAGCTTAGCGGGGAATGTCATGAGCTACACCTTC. Its protein product is CASSLAGNVMSYTF.

V gene TRBV25-1 combines with J gene TRBJ2-7; no clear D gene. V was trimmed by 4 bases and J by 10 bases, leaving 8 bases between them. The CDR3 runs to 10 residues. The germline CDR1 and CDR2 sequences are MGHDK and SYGVNS. CDR3 in amino acids: CASSGREQYF. The CDR3 DNA reads as TGTGCCAGCAGTGGCCGCGAACAGTACTTC.

This chain uses TRBV28 with TRBJ2-1; D is ambiguous. Germline loops: CDR1 MDHEN, CDR2 SYDVKM. The V gene lost 5 bases and the J gene lost 5 bases, with 10 bases spanning the gap. The CDR3 runs to 13 residues. This CDR3 reads CASSSSLNNEQFF. As DNA, the CDR3 is TGTGCCAGCAGTAGTTCCCTAAACAATGAGCAGTTCTTC.

The chain has TRBV9 and TRBJ2-1; 14 bases are a match to TRBD2. Germline-derived CDR1 and CDR2 are SGDLS and YYNGEE. There are 17 residues in the CDR3. Germline trimming cut 0 bases from V and 7 bases from J; bases unmatched to any gene: 6. Written as DNA, the CDR3 is TGTGCCAGCAGCGTAGGACTAGCGGGGGGGCAGAGGAATGAGCAGTTCTTC. Amino acids: CASSVGLAGGQRNEQFF.

The chain employs TRBV25-1 and TRBJ1-2; 8 bases fit TRBD1. Germline values: CDR1 MGHDK, CDR2 SYGVNS. The V segment lost 6 bases and the J segment 7 bases; nucleotides outside the gene matches: 13. This CDR3 comprises 15 residues. The CDR3 loop is CASSAVGQGGGGYTF. The CDR3 DNA reads TGTGCCAGCAGCGCCGTCGGACAGGGAGGAGGTGGCTACACCTTC.